This passage covers 7 T cell receptor beta chains from one sample sequenced in a study of CD8 T cells in ankylosing spondylitis. TCRdb re-called the 5' RACE reads through MiXCR, storing one row per CDR3 protein. The sample shows 200,000 to 250,000 distinct CDR3 sequences, 30% to 35% of them seen only once. Sequencing used blood, either unsorted or a sorted T cell fraction (not recorded which). The receptors originated from a male donor with ankylosing spondylitis or in good health (not recorded which).

V and J are TRBV5-1 and TRBJ1-1; the D gene is possibly TRBD1 (6 bases). Germline-derived CDR1 and CDR2 are SGHRS and YFSETQ. This CDR3 has 14 amino acids. V was clipped by 0 bases and J by 3 bases, with 9 bases between them. The CDR3 DNA sequence: TGCGCCAGCAGCTTGGACAGGGAAGACACTGAAGCTTTCTTT. This gives the protein CASSLDREDTEAFF.

This clonotype was found a few times. This chain joins TRBV4-1 and TRBJ2-5; 7 bases fit TRBD1. Germline lookup yields CDR1 MGHRA and CDR2 YSYEKL. CDR3 length: 14 residues. The ends lost 2 bases at V and 4 bases at J; junction bases unmatched: 4. CDR3 sequence: CASSQTGVPETQYF. CDR3 nucleotides: TGCGCCAGCAGCCAAACAGGGGTCCCAGAGACCCAGTACTTC.

Only a few counts were recorded for this clonotype. The chain couples TRBV12-3 or TRBV12-4 to TRBJ2-5; TRBD1 is a possible D gene (6 bases). This CDR3 is built from 13 residues. Trimming left V 6 bases short and J 5 bases short, with 13 bases between. CDR3 DNA sequence: TGTGCCAGCAGCCCCGGACAGTTTGAGACCCAGTACTTC. It specifies CASSPGQFETQYF.

This clonotype was recorded a few times. This sequence joins TRBV7-9 and TRBJ2-7, with D possibly matching TRBD1 (6 bases). Germline V gene sequence: CDR1 SEHNR, CDR2 FQNEAQ (reference sequence). The V end lost 7 bases, the J end lost 2 bases, and 12 bases lay between the germline ends. The CDR3 has 13 amino acids. As DNA, the CDR3 is TGTGCCAGCAACCCGACAGGTACCTACGAGCAGTACTTC. Translated, it gives CASNPTGTYEQYF.

The CDR3: CASSQRQGSGNTIYF. In DNA, the CDR3 is TGTGCCAGCAGCCAACGACAGGGCTCTGGAAACACCATATATTTT. The genes are TRBV12-3 or TRBV12-4 and TRBJ1-3, with 7 bases aligning to TRBD1. Trimming removed 6 bases from V and 0 bases from J; junction bases left unmatched: 5. CDR3 length: 15 residues.

In this sample, this clonotype turned up a few times. The gene calls are TRBV20-1 and TRBJ2-1; perhaps TRBD1 as D (7 bases). The ends were cut back, 4 bases at V and 2 bases at J, with 12 bases in the middle. The germline CDR1 and CDR2 sequences are DFQATT and SNEGSKA (reference sequence). This CDR3 comprises 14 residues. The CDR3 sequence: CSAMEGAPYNEQFF. The CDR3 bases are TGCAGTGCTATGGAGGGGGCCCCCTACAATGAGCAGTTCTTC.

This clonotype showed up just once. The genes are TRBV7-9 and TRBJ2-1; the D is unclear. The CDR3 has 11 amino acids. Germline CDR1 reads SEHNR; CDR2 reads FQNEAQ (reference sequence). The V and J ends lost 5 bases and 8 bases respectively, with 7 bases between them. This CDR3 reads CASSDPHEQFF. Written as DNA, the CDR3 is TGTGCCAGCAGCGACCCCCATGAGCAGTTCTTC.